The 7 T cell receptor beta chains below were found in one sample sequenced in a study of patients and donors after allogeneic stem cell transplantation. TCRdb re-analysed the RT-PCR reads in MiXCR, keeping a single row per CDR3 protein. This sample has 25,000 to 40,000 distinct CDR3 sequences, with 30% to 40% found just once. Sequencing input: blood, either unsorted or a sorted T cell fraction (not recorded which). Every receptor here comes from a human donor who was either an allogeneic HSCT recipient or a stem cell or donor lymphocyte infusion donor (not recorded which). It is not recorded whose cells these are; they may come from a transplant donor.

V is TRBV12-3 or TRBV12-4 and J is TRBJ2-5; either TRBD1 or TRBD2 may supply D (5 bases each). CDR3 length: 14 amino acids. The V end was cut by 6 bases, the J end by 7 bases, with 18 bases between. The CDR3 region is CASSPGAKWWTQYF. The CDR3 DNA reads TGTGCCAGCAGCCCCGGGGCAAAGTGGTGGACCCAGTACTTC.

The V call is TRBV15, the J call TRBJ1-3; D is undetermined. CDR3 length: 15 residues. Deletions cut 0 bases from V and 2 bases from J, with 8 bases between. Per germline, CDR1 LNHNV and CDR2 YYDKDF (reference sequence). For the CDR3, the DNA is TGTGCCACCAGCAGAGACGGGTTTACTGGAAACACCATATATTTT. Protein product: CATSRDGFTGNTIYF.

V usage is TRBV7-9 and J usage is TRBJ2-5; 7 positions match TRBD2. The CDR3 totals 15 residues. Germline V CDR1 and CDR2: SEHNR, FQNEAQ (reference sequence). V dropped 2 bases and J dropped 4; count of bases not matched to a gene: 7. CDR3: CASSLSDRGGETQYF. As DNA, the CDR3 is TGTGCCAGCAGCTTAAGCGACCGCGGGGGAGAGACCCAGTACTTC.

This clonotype was counted between two and nine times. The gene calls are TRBV15 and TRBJ1-1; D remains unclear. The CDR3 spans 15 residues. Germline V gene sequence: CDR1 LNHNV, CDR2 YYDKDF (reference sequence). With 0 bases removed from V and 0 bases from J, the gap between germline ends came to 8 bases. Here the CDR3 DNA reads TGTGCCACCAGCAGAGACCCCAGACTGAACACTGAAGCTTTCTTT. This codes for CATSRDPRLNTEAFF.

The V gene is TRBV6-2 or TRBV6-3, the J gene TRBJ2-7; 7 bases line up with TRBD1. After removal of 5 bases from V and 2 bases from J, the junction contained 9 bases not matched to a gene. The germline V gene encodes CDR1 MNHEY and CDR2 SVGEGT. The CDR3 sequence is 15 residues long. The CDR3 nucleotides are TGTGCCAGCAGTCCGTCGACAGGGCCCCCCTACGAGCAGTACTTC. Its protein is CASSPSTGPPYEQYF.

The chain joins TRBV24-1 to TRBJ2-3; possibly TRBD2 for D (6 bases). The CDR3 runs 13 residues. The V and J ends lost 9 bases and 6 bases respectively, with 15 bases between them. Germline CDR1 KGHDR, CDR2 SFDVKD. The CDR3 spells CATGRLDTDTQYF. CDR3 nucleotide sequence: TGTGCCACCGGGAGACTAGATACGGATACGCAGTATTTT.

This clonotype was seen only a few times. The V call is TRBV20-1, the J call TRBJ1-4, with D uncertain. V lost 2 bases and J 4 bases, leaving 8 bases between the germline ends. The CDR3 sequence is 13 residues long. Germline V CDR1 and CDR2: DFQATT, SNEGSKA (reference sequence). The CDR3 spells CSARKGFNEKLFF. For the CDR3, the DNA is TGCAGTGCTAGAAAGGGTTTTAATGAAAAACTGTTTTTT.